The present entry profiles one TCR beta chain with its context. The data belong to a study of cytotoxic CD8 clonotypes in ibrutinib-treated CLL. V shed 8 bases and J shed 3 bases, with 17 bases lying between them. The CDR3 extends over 14 amino acids. CDR1 SGHVS and CDR2 FNYEAQ come from the germline V gene. The method was immunoSEQ multiplex PCR; TCRdb's version includes in-frame clones alone and lacks a portion of them. The table lists roughly 180,000 clones, 72% of them singletons. The receptor comes from a human donor with chronic lymphocytic leukemia. The genes are TRBV7-6 and TRBJ2-7, with D possibly TRBD2 on 5 matching bases. The starting material was PBMCs, obtained after 24 months of ibrutinib treatment. The CDR3 is CASGSGVGDYEQYF. The CDR3 bases are TGTGCCAGCGGGTCTGGGGTCGGGGACTACGAGCAGTACTTC.